This passage covers 30 T cell receptor beta chains from one sample sequenced in a study of metastatic and nonmetastatic thyroid tumors. Before thyroid surgery, none of the patients had received any treatment. Via MiXCR, TCRdb re-called the PCR reads. The repertoire holds 35,000 to 50,000 clones, 17% seen once, with approximately 9.8% in the top ten. The source material was tumor tissue. The receptors originated from a female donor with papillary thyroid cancer or a benign thyroid nodule (not recorded which). Some clones in this sample may be carry-over from other donors' samples.

This chain joins TRBV3-1 and TRBJ2-6; weak D call: TRBD2 (5 bases). Looked up from germline, CDR1 is LGHDT and CDR2 is YNNKEL (reference sequence). V dropped 4 bases and J dropped 0 bases, with 10 bases sitting between them. This CDR3 contains 16 residues. This CDR3 is CASSPFRGSGANVLTF. The CDR3 DNA reads as TGTGCCAGCAGCCCCTTTCGGGGCTCTGGGGCCAACGTCCTGACTTTC.

In this sample, this clone turned up many times. The chain employs TRBV28 and TRBJ1-2; TRBD1 aligns across 8 bases. V lost 3 bases and J lost 6; bases outside the gene matches: 9. Looked up from germline, CDR1 is MDHEN and CDR2 is SYDVKM. The CDR3 covers 15 residues. CDR3 nucleotides: TGTGCCAGCAGTTTCCTGACCCCGGACAGGGATGGCTACACCTTC. Encoded protein: CASSFLTPDRDGYTF.

This clone was observed at least ten times. The chain uses TRBV7-8 and TRBJ2-1; D unclear. CDR1 is SGHVS and CDR2 is FQNEAQ in the germline V gene. The V end was cut by 6 bases, the J end by 8 bases, with 8 bases between. The CDR3 runs to 11 residues. In DNA, the CDR3 is TGTGCCAGCAGAATAGTACATGAGCAGTTCTTC. Encoded protein: CASRIVHEQFF. Drawing the rest from reference TRBV7-8 and TRBJ2-1, the complete variable domain is GAGVSQSPRYKVAKRGQDVALRCDPISGHVSLFWYQQALGQGPEFLTYFQNEAQLDKSGLPSDRFFAERPEGSVSTLKIQRTQQEDSAVYLCASRIVHEQFFGPGTRLTVL.

This clone has ten or more counts. The rearrangement joins TRBV4-2 to TRBJ1-5, with TRBD1 matching 9 bases. Trimming cost V 1 base and J 0 bases; bases outside gene matches: 7. The CDR3 runs 18 residues. CDR1 is LGHNA, CDR2 YNFKEQ, per germline. DNA for the CDR3: TGTGCCAGCAGCCAAGTAAGGACAGGGGAGGTTAGCAATCAGCCCCAGCATTTT. This gives the protein CASSQVRTGEVSNQPQHF.

There are many counts of this clone. The rearrangement uses TRBV7-6 and TRBJ2-7, with 8 bases lining up with TRBD1. This CDR3 spans 15 amino acids. The germline CDR1 and CDR2 sequences are SGHVS and FNYEAQ. J lost 4 bases, V lost 4 bases, and 9 bases had no gene match. The CDR3 nucleotides are TGTGCCAGCAGCTACCAGGACAGGGCTCTTTACGAGCAGTACTTC. This gives the protein CASSYQDRALYEQYF.

A single count supports this clone. J is TRBJ2-7 and V is TRBV20-1, with a weak D call TRBD2 (5 bases). The V end lost 1 base, the J end lost 7 bases, and 20 bases lay between the germline ends. Per germline, CDR1 DFQATT and CDR2 SNEGSKA (reference sequence). The CDR3 consists of 15 residues. CDR3 amino acids: CSARAPGSQVKEQYF. CDR3 bases: TGCAGTGCTAGAGCGCCGGGATCCCAGGTGAAAGAGCAGTACTTC.

This clone has at least ten counts. The chain combines TRBV12-5 with TRBJ2-5; 11 bases map to TRBD2. The junction had 7 bases not matched to a gene; V was cut back by 0 bases and J by 1 base. The CDR3 covers 18 residues. Looked up from germline, CDR1 is LGHNT and CDR2 is FRNRAP. The CDR3 bases are TGTGCTAGTGGTTTGGTCCAACTAGCGGGAGCCCCCCAAGAGACCCAGTACTTC. Amino acids: CASGLVQLAGAPQETQYF.

There are many counts of this clone. J is TRBJ1-2 and V is TRBV6-1; tentatively, D is TRBD1 (6 bases). There are 14 residues in the CDR3. V shed 2 bases and J shed 1 base, with 8 bases lying between them. CDR1 and CDR2 (germline): MNHNS, SASEGT. CDR3 residues: CASSELGGNYGYTF. Written as DNA, the CDR3 is TGTGCCAGCAGTGAACTAGGGGGTAACTATGGCTACACCTTC.

The chain has TRBV10-3 and TRBJ2-1, with 7 positions matching TRBD2. The germline gives CDR1 ENHRY, CDR2 SYGVKD. The V segment lost 4 bases and the J segment 0 bases; nucleotides outside the gene matches: 12. This CDR3 region has 18 residues. The CDR3 nucleotides read TGTGCCATCAGTGGCCCGGGGGGAGCGCCGAGCTCCTACAATGAGCAGTTCTTC. It yields the protein CAISGPGGAPSSYNEQFF.

As to this clone: A single base separates this from a much larger clone, so it may be a read error. This sample also contains other DNA sequences that code for the same CDR3. This sequence joins TRBV20-1 and TRBJ2-5; D is uncertain. CDR3 length: 12 amino acids. Trimming pared 3 bases from V and 5 bases from J, leaving 10 bases between. In germline, CDR1 is DFQATT, CDR2 SNEGSKA (reference sequence). The CDR3 region is CSASWVGETQYF. CDR3 DNA sequence: TGCAGTGCTAGTTGGGTCGGTGAGACCCAGTACTTC.

The table lists this clone with many counts. The chain carries TRBV5-4 and TRBJ1-1, with TRBD1 matching 9 bases. In germline, CDR1 is SGHNT, CDR2 YYREEE (reference sequence). This CDR3 has 16 residues. V shed 3 bases, J shed 1 base, and the junction held 7 bases outside the gene matches. CDR3 sequence reads: CASSSGTGIGNTEAFF. Here the CDR3 DNA reads TGTGCCAGCAGCTCCGGGACAGGGATAGGGAACACTGAAGCTTTCTTT.

A few counts support this clone. CDR3 sequence (DNA): TGTGCCAGCACCCCCTTTTTGAATAGCGGGAGGCCATACAATGAGCAGTTCTTC. The encoded protein is CASTPFLNSGRPYNEQFF. The chain couples TRBV6-1 to TRBJ2-5; 10 positions match TRBD2. The end of the DNA fits TRBJ2-1 better, so the J call may be wrong. Germline values: CDR1 MNHNS, CDR2 SASEGT. The CDR3 length is 18 residues.

This clone was recorded many times. The chain couples TRBV6-2 or TRBV6-3 to TRBJ1-6; 7 nucleotides line up with TRBD1. CDR3 length equals 16 residues. V lost 4 bases to trimming and J lost 6 bases; unmatched junction nucleotides: 9. Per the germline V gene, CDR1 is MNHEY and CDR2 is SVGEGT. CDR3: CASSCPQGVGNSPLHF. The CDR3 DNA reads as TGTGCCAGCAGTTGCCCTCAGGGGGTCGGTAATTCACCCCTCCACTTT.

Worth noting for this clone: Without the conserved terminal phenylalanine or tryptophan, this CDR3 likely stems from a read error. This sequence joins TRBV28 and TRBJ2-1; 10 bases match TRBD2. Germline CDR1 is MDHEN and CDR2 is SYDVKM. This CDR3 is built from 15 residues. The CDR3 DNA reads as TGTGCCACCAGTTCCCTAGCGGGAGCTTATAGTGAGCAGTTCTCC. This sequence encodes CATSSLAGAYSEQFS.

This clone was recorded many times. Other DNA sequences in this sample translate to the same CDR3. This chain joins TRBV11-2 and TRBJ2-7; possibly TRBD1 for D (6 bases). V was trimmed by 5 bases and J by 4 bases, leaving 9 bases between them. From germline, CDR1 is SGHAT and CDR2 FQNNGV. The CDR3 spans 12 residues. The CDR3 bases are TGTGCCAGCAGCATACAGGGTTACGAGCAGTACTTC. Translating gives CASSIQGYEQYF.

At least ten counts were recorded for this clone. The same CDR3 can be traced to other DNA sequences in this sample. The chain has TRBV21-1 and TRBJ2-2; the table names TRBD2, a call not compared with the DNA. TRBV21-1 is given as a pseudogene. The CDR3 consists of 19 residues. CDR3 coding DNA: TGTGCCAGCAGCAACCCTTCGTATTCTCTAGCGGGAGGCCCCGGGGAGCTGTTTTTT. Translated, it gives CASSNPSYSLAGGPGELFF.

There are a few counts of this clone. The V call is TRBV4-2, the J call TRBJ2-1; no definite D call. CDR1 LGHNA and CDR2 YNFKEQ come from the germline V gene. V lost 8 bases and J lost 2, with 19 bases in between. This CDR3 is built from 16 residues. In DNA form, the CDR3 reads TGTGCCAGCCGCCGAACCACATCACATACCTACAATGAGCAGTTCTTC. It yields the protein CASRRTTSHTYNEQFF.

Ten or more counts support this clone. This chain uses TRBV20-1 with TRBJ2-1; a possible D gene is TRBD2 (5 bases). The CDR3 spans 12 residues. V was clipped by 6 bases and J by 8 bases, with 14 bases between them. Germline loops: CDR1 DFQATT, CDR2 SNEGSKA (reference sequence). The CDR3 bases are TGCAGTGCACGGCCGGATAGCGATGAGCAGTTCTTC. Translation: CSARPDSDEQFF.

There are many counts of this clone. This sequence joins TRBV28 and TRBJ2-7; 9 nucleotides line up with TRBD1. This CDR3 contains 14 residues. V was clipped by 7 bases and J by 2 bases; unmatched bases: 6. Per the germline V gene, CDR1 is MDHEN and CDR2 is SYDVKM. Written as DNA, the CDR3 is TGTGCCAGCATTAGGGGACAGGGCGCCTACGAGCAGTACTTC. Amino acids: CASIRGQGAYEQYF.

This clone came up many times. This chain uses TRBV19 with TRBJ2-4, with D perhaps given as TRBD1 or TRBD2 (6 bases each). The V end was cut by 3 bases, the J end by 8 bases, with 11 bases between. CDR1 is LNHDA and CDR2 is SQIVND in the germline V gene (reference sequence). The CDR3 runs 13 residues. The CDR3, as DNA: TGTGCCAGTAGTATCATCGGGGGCCACATTCAGTACTTC. Translated, it gives CASSIIGGHIQYF.

This clone was picked up many times. The gene calls are TRBV11-2 and TRBJ2-7, with D maybe TRBD1 (5 bases). The CDR3 extends over 13 amino acids. Trimming cost V 3 bases and J 3 bases, with 9 bases left between them. Germline CDR1 reads SGHAT; CDR2 reads FQNNGV. CDR3 bases: TGTGCCAGCAGCTTCGGACATAACTACGAGCAGTACTTC. The encoded protein is CASSFGHNYEQYF.

This clone was seen ten or more times. This chain joins TRBV5-1 and TRBJ2-3; D gene unclear. V was cut by 5 bases and J by 5 bases, with 9 bases left in between. The CDR3 is 12 amino acids. CDR1 is SGHRS and CDR2 is YFSETQ in the germline V gene. The CDR3 coding sequence is TGCGCCAGCAGATCAGGCGGAGATACGCAGTATTTT. This encodes CASRSGGDTQYF.

With regard to this clone: This sequence may be a read error, since a much larger clone differs from it by one base. Since no conserved phenylalanine or tryptophan closes the CDR3, a read error is the likely cause. The chain links TRBV5-4 to TRBJ2-5; TRBD2 is a possible D gene (6 bases). The CDR3 sequence is 15 residues long. Trimming removed 1 base from V and 5 bases from J, with 15 bases in between. Germline-derived CDR1 and CDR2 are SGHNT and YYREEE (reference sequence). DNA for the CDR3: TGTGCCAGCAGCTTGATGGGGGGTAGTGGGGAGACCCAGTACTCC. Translation: CASSLMGGSGETQYS.

This clone was recorded at least ten times. The chain links TRBV20-1 to TRBJ2-3; D gene ambiguous. Between the trimmed V and J ends, which lost 0 bases and 0 bases, there was a span of 10 bases. This CDR3 comprises 15 residues. Germline CDR1 DFQATT, CDR2 SNEGSKA (reference sequence). The CDR3 region is CSARDRVLSTDTQYF. In DNA form, the CDR3 reads TGCAGTGCTAGAGACCGGGTCCTTAGCACAGATACGCAGTATTTT.

The sample holds many counts of this clone. The chain joins TRBV12-3 or TRBV12-4 to TRBJ1-1, with D hard to call. The germline V and J ends were trimmed by 2 bases and 1 base, with 14 bases remaining between them. The length of the CDR3 is 16 residues. The CDR3: CASSLRRLGRNTEAFF. CDR3 nucleotides: TGTGCCAGCAGTTTACGAAGGTTGGGGAGGAACACTGAAGCTTTCTTT.

This clone was recorded a few times. The germline gene is not matched at one end of the junction; a read error may be the cause. The J gene is TRBJ1-3, the V gene TRBV6-1; D is unclear. Per the germline V gene, CDR1 is MNHNS and CDR2 is SASEGT. There are 17 residues in the CDR3. The CDR3 DNA reads as TGTTCCAGCAGCACTCCAGAGGGCAGCCCCTCTGCAAACACCATATATTTT. It codes for CSSSTPEGSPSANTIYF.

This clone was counted at least ten times. The CDR3 DNA reads as TGTGCCAGCAGTGGAGAAGCGGGAGGCGGAGAGACCCAGTACTTC. Protein sequence: CASSGEAGGGETQYF. The rearrangement uses TRBV3-1 and TRBJ2-5, with 9 bases identical to TRBD2. This CDR3 has 15 residues. From germline, CDR1 is LGHDT and CDR2 YNNKEL (reference sequence). V shed 6 bases, J shed 4 bases, and the junction held 9 bases outside the gene matches.

At least ten counts were recorded for this clone. Germline and junction disagree at one end, which may indicate a read error. The chain carries TRBV18 and TRBJ2-7; 8 bases agree with TRBD1. Germline V CDR1 and CDR2: KGHSH, LQKENI. This CDR3 region has 12 residues. The CDR3 here is CASSPDRDRHHF. Here the CDR3 DNA reads TGTGCCAGCTCACCAGACCGGGACAGGCATCATTTC.

This clone has ten or more counts. The rearrangement links TRBV7-6 to TRBJ1-3; D is uncertain. V lost 2 bases and J 4 bases, leaving 18 bases between the germline ends. The CDR3 loop spans 17 amino acids. Looked up from germline, CDR1 is SGHVS and CDR2 is FNYEAQ. CDR3 nucleotide sequence: TGTGCCAGCAGCTTATCCCGGGCCTTCGAGGACGGAAACACCATATATTTT. This encodes CASSLSRAFEDGNTIYF.

This clone has just a few counts. A much more abundant neighbour one base away suggests this may be a read error. The rearrangement links TRBV12-3 or TRBV12-4 to TRBJ1-5; D unresolved. CDR3 length equals 12 residues. Trimming removed 6 bases from V and 7 bases from J, with 10 bases in between. The CDR3 nucleotides read TGTGCCAGCAGACTAGGGTTGCAGCCCCAGCATTTT. This sequence encodes CASRLGLQPQHF.